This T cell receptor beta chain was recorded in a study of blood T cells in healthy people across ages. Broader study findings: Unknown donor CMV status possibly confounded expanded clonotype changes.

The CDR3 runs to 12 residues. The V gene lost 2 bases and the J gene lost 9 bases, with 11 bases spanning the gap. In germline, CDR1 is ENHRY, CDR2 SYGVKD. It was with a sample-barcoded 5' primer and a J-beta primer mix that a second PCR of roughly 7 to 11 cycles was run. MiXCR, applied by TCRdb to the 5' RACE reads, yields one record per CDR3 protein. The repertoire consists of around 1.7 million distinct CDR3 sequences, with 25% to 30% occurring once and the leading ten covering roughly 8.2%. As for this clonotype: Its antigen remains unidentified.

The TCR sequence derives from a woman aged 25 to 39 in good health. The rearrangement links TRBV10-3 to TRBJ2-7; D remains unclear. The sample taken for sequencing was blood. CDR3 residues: CAISEDGHGQYF. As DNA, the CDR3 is TGTGCCATCAGTGAGGATGGGCACGGGCAGTACTTC.